The following is a T cell receptor (beta chain) sequence with its context. Its target is not known. This sample is drawn from a study of cytomegalovirus exposure and HLA in healthy donors. Study-level information: Earlier, 100 million to 130 million unique TCR beta sequences were recovered from some 200 million T cells by an analysis.

The primer mix had 60 Vbeta and 13 Jbeta primers. The method was immunoSEQ multiplex PCR; TCRdb's version includes in-frame clones alone and lacks a portion of them. Altogether 180,000 or so clones are present, roughly 82% being singletons, with the ten largest covering more than 1.5%. V lost 0 bases, J lost 6 bases, and 7 bases stayed unmatched. The V gene's germline CDR1 is SEHNR and CDR2 FQNEAQ (reference sequence). This CDR3 has 17 amino acids. Study-level findings and limits: Despite most TCR sequences being rare, some public TCRs occurred in many donors. The study labeled fewer than 200 TCR beta chains cytomegalovirus-associated.

Healthy bone marrow donors formed the donor group. V and J are TRBV7-9 and TRBJ2-1; 11 nucleotides match TRBD2. The sequenced sample was PBMCs. The sequence came from a man between 35 and 55 years old in good health and CMV-seronegative. CDR3 sequence (DNA): TGTGCCAGCAGCTTAGCTAGCGGGGGGGCCATCGGCAATGAGCAGTTCTTC. This gives the protein CASSLASGGAIGNEQFF.